These T cell receptor beta chains were read from a single sample in a study of cytomegalovirus exposure and HLA in healthy donors. Clones were sequenced by immunoSEQ multiplex PCR, and TCRdb holds only the in-frame ones, with some missing. This sample yields some 120,000 clones, of which about 16% are seen a single time; over 1.5% belongs to the top ten. Material: PBMCs. Every receptor here comes from a woman aged 18 to 35 in good health and CMV-seronegative. The CDR3 runs from the conserved cysteine through the conserved F or W. A D gene is named only where the DNA matches it firmly. Size tells how often a clone was seen (once, few, many) or the class of an expanded clone, and some rows leave it out.

j_call	clone_size	cdr3_length	d_call	v_call	cdr3_nt	cdr3_aa
TRBJ1-4	few	16	TRBD1	TRBV6-6	TGTGCCAGCAGTTACACCCTGGACAGGGGGCGCGAAAAACTGTTTTTT	CASSYTLDRGREKLFF
TRBJ1-6	-	14	TRBD1	TRBV6-4	TGTGCCAGCAGTGAGGGGACAGGGGGCGAGGCCCTCCACTTT	CASSEGTGGEALHF
TRBJ2-7	-	13	TRBD1	TRBV7-6	TGTGCCAGCAGCGTTGGACAGGGCTACGAGCAGTACTTC	CASSVGQGYEQYF
TRBJ1-2	few	14	-	TRBV27	TGTGCCAGTCGTGGACACCAAGCTAACTATGGCTACACCTTC	CASRGHQANYGYTF
TRBJ1-5	-	17	TRBD1	TRBV19	TGTGCCAGTAGTATAGTGGGGACAGGGGGAAGCAATCAGCCCCAGCATTTT	CASSIVGTGGSNQPQHF
TRBJ1-3	-	18	TRBD1	TRBV9	TGTGCCAGCAGGCCGGGACAGGGTGAGAGAAGCTCTGGAAACACCATATATTTT	CASRPGQGERSSGNTIYF
TRBJ2-3	few	15	-	TRBV14	TGTGCCAGCAGCCAAGACACTCTCCTTTGGGATACGCAGTATTTT	CASSQDTLLWDTQYF
TRBJ2-3	many	16	-	TRBV28	TGTGCCAGCGGCGCGGCGTACTCTAGAGGCACAGATACGCAGTATTTT	CASGAAYSRGTDTQYF
TRBJ2-3	-	15	TRBD2	TRBV6-5	TGTGCCAGCAGCCCTGGACTAGCGGGAGTAGATACGCAGTATTTT	CASSPGLAGVDTQYF
TRBJ2-5	-	14	TRBD1	TRBV11-2	TGTGCCAGCAGCCCCCGGACAGGGGTAGAGACCCAGTACTTC	CASSPRTGVETQYF
TRBJ2-5	-	15	-	TRBV7-7	TGTGCCAGCAGCCCGGACTGGTTGGACCAAGAGACCCAGTACTTC	CASSPDWLDQETQYF
TRBJ2-7	few	16	-	TRBV7-6	TGTGCCAGCAGCTTAGCGGTAGGCGAGGAGGCCTACGAGCAGTACTTC	CASSLAVGEEAYEQYF